The 27 T cell receptor beta chains presented below share a single source sample, sequenced in a study of post-analysis software for immune sequencing data. Study-wide results and caveats: Relative to controls, patients had roughly five TRBV segments at higher frequency, with TRBV5-6, TRBV5-1 and TRBV20-1 among these.

Their antigens remain unidentified. Unique molecular identifiers tagged the TCR beta cDNA libraries. TCRdb reprocessed the PCR reads with MiXCR, giving one entry per CDR3 protein. The data contain hundreds of thousands of distinct CDR3 sequences, 53% of them singletons. The sample comprised blood. The receptors were gathered from a girl aged 10-17 years with multiple sclerosis.

The chain couples TRBV20-1 to TRBJ1-2, with 7 bases lining up with TRBD1. Germline loops: CDR1 DFQATT, CDR2 SNEGSKA (reference sequence). The CDR3 consists of 14 residues. J gave up 4 bases and V 2 bases, and 7 bases lay outside the gene matches. CDR3 in amino acids: CSARPAQGRYGYTF. The CDR3 coding sequence is TGCAGTGCTAGACCAGCACAGGGGCGCTATGGCTACACCTTC.

This clonotype showed up just a few times. This chain joins TRBV29-1 and TRBJ2-4; a possible D gene is TRBD2 (6 bases). The length of the CDR3 is 13 residues. Germline assignment: CDR1 SQVTM and CDR2 ANQGSEA. Trimming left V 6 bases short and J 4 bases short, with 13 bases between. CDR3 in amino acids: CSVSPGSKNIQYF. CDR3 DNA sequence: TGCAGCGTCAGCCCCGGGAGTAAAAACATTCAGTACTTC.

This chain joins TRBV29-1 and TRBJ2-1; perhaps TRBD1 as D (5 bases). Deletions cut 8 bases from V and 6 bases from J, with 14 bases between. Germline CDR1 reads SQVTM; CDR2 reads ANQGSEA. CDR3 length: 12 residues. DNA of the CDR3: TGCAGCTCGAAGGCCACAGGCAATGAGCAGTTCTTC. Its translation: CSSKATGNEQFF.

This chain links TRBV6-5 with TRBJ1-1, with 7 nucleotides matching TRBD1. Trimming took 0 bases from V and 5 from J; bases not matched to a gene: 6. In germline, CDR1 is MNHEY, CDR2 SVGAGI. The CDR3 contains 15 residues. Here the CDR3 DNA reads TGTGCCAGCAGTTACTCGGGGCAGGGGGAAACTGAAGCTTTCTTT. Residues: CASSYSGQGETEAFF.

A few counts support this clonotype. The chain combines TRBV12-5 with TRBJ2-3; D unresolved. CDR3 length: 15 residues. Germline assignment: CDR1 LGHNT and CDR2 FRNRAP. V was clipped by 3 bases and J by 1 base, with 11 bases between them. The CDR3 nucleotides are TGTGCTAGTGGTTTCCCAGCTGGAGGCACAGATACGCAGTATTTT. Protein product: CASGFPAGGTDTQYF.

This clonotype was detected only a few times. The chain couples TRBV9 to TRBJ1-2; 7 nucleotides line up with TRBD1. The germline V gene has CDR1 SGDLS and CDR2 YYNGEE. The CDR3 contains 15 residues. V shed 0 bases and J 7 bases; nucleotides not matched to a gene: 9. CDR3 amino acids: CASSVAHQGVGGYTF. In nucleotides, the CDR3 is TGTGCCAGCAGCGTAGCCCACCAGGGGGTAGGTGGCTACACCTTC.

The chain employs TRBV20-1 and TRBJ2-1; D is possibly TRBD2 (6 bases). There are 14 residues in the CDR3. The germline V gene has CDR1 DFQATT and CDR2 SNEGSKA (reference sequence). CDR3 sequence: CSVPSLAGNNEQFF. The CDR3 DNA follows: TGCAGCGTCCCCTCTTTGGCGGGAAACAATGAGCAGTTCTTC.

This clonotype showed up just a few times. This chain joins TRBV5-1 and TRBJ2-5; tentative D call: TRBD1 (5 bases). There are 15 residues in the CDR3. Trimming took off 0 bases at V and 1 base at J, with 10 bases between the two ends. Germline V gene lookup returns CDR1 SGHRS and CDR2 YFSETQ. CDR3 loop: CASSLVSGIQETQYF. The CDR3 DNA follows: TGCGCCAGCAGCTTGGTTTCAGGGATCCAAGAGACCCAGTACTTC.

The rearrangement joins TRBV7-9 to TRBJ2-7, with a tentative D call TRBD2 (5 bases). The CDR3 extends over 16 amino acids. Trimming pared 5 bases from V and 3 bases from J, leaving 20 bases between. Germline V CDR1 and CDR2: SEHNR, FQNEAQ (reference sequence). CDR3 nucleotides: TGTGCCAGCAGCGGCAATACCGGACTCCGAGGCTACGAGCAGTACTTC. Translating it yields CASSGNTGLRGYEQYF.

The chain is built from TRBV12-3 or TRBV12-4 and TRBJ2-4; D gene unclear. The J call may not be correct, given that the DNA end is closer to TRBJ2-7. The length of the CDR3 is 14 residues. As DNA, the CDR3 is TGTGCCAGCAGTTTGATTGGCGTTGGCTACGAGCAGTACTTC. Encoded protein: CASSLIGVGYEQYF.

This clonotype was detected a few times. V and J are TRBV6-5 and TRBJ2-4; D ambiguous. The CDR3 totals 11 residues. Trimming removed 2 bases at V and 9 bases at J, with 5 bases between. Germline V gene lookup returns CDR1 MNHEY and CDR2 SVGAGI. The CDR3 DNA sequence: TGTGCCAGCAGTTACGGTCCCATTCAGTACTTC. Its translation is CASSYGPIQYF.

This sequence joins TRBV5-6 and TRBJ2-5; D unclear. The J call may be incorrect, as the DNA end agrees better with TRBJ2-7. The CDR3 contains 13 residues. Germline assignment: CDR1 SGHDT and CDR2 YYEEEE. Here the CDR3 DNA reads TGTGCCAGCAGCTTGGCCGAGGTCTACGAGCAGTACTTC. Protein product: CASSLAEVYEQYF.

This clonotype appeared a few times. This chain joins TRBV20-1 and TRBJ2-1, with TRBD2 identical over 11 bases. With 6 bases clipped from V and 5 bases from J, the junction kept 6 bases outside the gene matches. The CDR3 is made up of 14 amino acids. Per germline, CDR1 DFQATT and CDR2 SNEGSKA (reference sequence). In DNA form, the CDR3 reads TGCAGTGCAACCGGGACTAGCGGACACAATGAGCAGTTCTTC. Protein: CSATGTSGHNEQFF.

This chain joins TRBV7-9 and TRBJ2-7; 7 bases agree with TRBD1. The CDR3 runs to 15 residues. Trimming cost V 5 bases and J 3 bases; bases outside gene matches: 10. Germline V lookup: CDR1 SEHNR, CDR2 FQNEAQ (reference sequence). The CDR3 protein is CASSPRLGQSYEQYF. In DNA, the CDR3 is TGTGCCAGCAGCCCCCGCCTGGGACAGAGCTACGAGCAGTACTTC.

This chain connects TRBV15 to TRBJ1-2, with D possibly TRBD1 on 6 matching bases. V lost 4 bases and J lost 4, with 19 bases in between. Germline V gene data show CDR1 as LNHNV and CDR2 as YYDKDF (reference sequence). This CDR3 contains 16 residues. The CDR3 sequence: CATSTLSGGVSYGYTF. The CDR3 region has the DNA TGTGCCACCAGCACGCTATCCGGGGGCGTATCCTATGGCTACACCTTC.

This chain's CDR3 is CSVLRAGELFF. CDR3 nucleotide sequence: TGCAGCGTGCTGAGGGCCGGGGAGCTGTTTTTT. The rearrangement links TRBV29-1 to TRBJ2-2; D might be TRBD2 (5 bases). V was shortened by 6 bases and J by 6 bases, with 8 bases between the two germline ends. In germline, CDR1 is SQVTM, CDR2 ANQGSEA. The CDR3 extends over 11 amino acids.

In this sample, this clonotype turned up a few times. The V call is TRBV20-1, the J call TRBJ2-3; 8 bases are shared with TRBD2. The junction had 5 bases not matched to a gene; V was cut back by 3 bases and J by 6 bases. Germline V gene data show CDR1 as DFQATT and CDR2 as SNEGSKA (reference sequence). The CDR3 is 13 amino acids. The CDR3 DNA reads as TGCAGTGCTAGCGGGAGGGCCACTGATACGCAGTATTTT. This gives the protein CSASGRATDTQYF.

The chain is built from TRBV7-2 and TRBJ2-4; 14 positions agree with TRBD2. TRBJ2-5 explains the end of the DNA better; the J call may be wrong. The germline V gene has CDR1 SGHTA and CDR2 FQGNSA. The CDR3 is 18 residues long. The CDR3 region is CASSQYAGTSGGGETQYF. The CDR3 region has the DNA TGTGCCAGCAGCCAATATGCCGGGACTAGCGGGGGTGGGGAGACCCAGTACTTC.

The chain has TRBV7-9 and TRBJ2-7; D gene uncertain. The end of the DNA fits TRBJ2-5 better, so the J call may be wrong. The CDR3 totals 15 residues. Germline values: CDR1 SEHNR, CDR2 FQNEAQ (reference sequence). CDR3 in DNA: TGTGCCAGCAGCTCACGACTCGGCCTAGAAGAGACCCAGTACTTC. Protein product: CASSSRLGLEETQYF.

The CDR3, as DNA: TGTGCCAGCAGCTTGGAACGGGGGGGCGCTTACAATGAGCAGTTCTTC. This sequence encodes CASSLERGGAYNEQFF. This chain joins TRBV5-6 and TRBJ2-1; TRBD2 matches at 8 bases. CDR1 SGHDT and CDR2 YYEEEE come from the germline V gene. The V gene end was trimmed by 0 bases and the J gene end by 4 bases; junction bases not matched to a gene: 6. The CDR3 extends over 16 amino acids. The whole variable domain, filled in from reference TRBV5-6 and TRBJ2-1, reads DAGVTQSPTHLIKTRGQQVTLRCSPKSGHDTVSWYQQALGQGPQFIFQYYEEEERQRGNFPDRFSGHQFPNYSSELNVNALLLGDSALYLCASSLERGGAYNEQFFGPGTRLTVL.

The chain recombines TRBV29-1 with TRBJ2-1, with 8 bases identical to TRBD2. V shed 7 bases and J 4 bases; nucleotides not matched to a gene: 9. CDR3 length: 14 amino acids. Looked up from germline, CDR1 is SQVTM and CDR2 is ANQGSEA. The CDR3 DNA sequence: TGCAGCGGGATTCAGCGGGAGTCTTACAATGAGCAGTTCTTC. Translation: CSGIQRESYNEQFF.

The CDR3 region has the DNA TGCAGCGTTGAGTCCCCAGAACCCTACGAGCAGTACTTC. Its protein product is CSVESPEPYEQYF. This chain joins TRBV29-1 and TRBJ2-4; no definite D call. The assigned J gene may be wrong: the sequence end matches TRBJ2-7 better. This CDR3 contains 13 residues. The V gene's germline CDR1 is SQVTM and CDR2 ANQGSEA.

The rearrangement links TRBV21-1 to TRBJ1-1. TRBV21-1 is a recognized pseudogene. The CDR3 has 15 residues. The CDR3 protein is CASSKEEGLNTEAFF. CDR3 in DNA: TGTGCCAGCAGCAAGGAGGAAGGGCTGAACACTGAAGCTTTCTTT.

In this sample, this clonotype turned up a few times. The V gene is TRBV10-3, the J gene TRBJ2-3; TRBD2 aligns across 10 bases. Trimming at V came to 0 bases and at J to 0 bases, leaving 12 bases not matched to a gene. Germline loops: CDR1 ENHRY, CDR2 SYGVKD. This CDR3 is 20 amino acids long. In DNA, the CDR3 is TGTGCCATCAGTGAGTCGGAAGGGACTAGCGCCAACCCTAGCACAGATACGCAGTATTTT. This sequence encodes CAISESEGTSANPSTDTQYF.

The chain links TRBV7-9 to TRBJ2-6, with TRBD1 matching over 9 bases. The germline gives CDR1 SEHNR, CDR2 FQNEAQ (reference sequence). The CDR3 consists of 17 residues. V gave up 7 bases and J gave up 0 bases; unmatched junction bases: 7. The chain's CDR3 is CASIQRTGVSGANVLTF. The CDR3, as DNA: TGTGCCAGCATCCAGAGGACAGGGGTCTCTGGGGCCAACGTCCTGACTTTC.

This clonotype has only a few counts. The rearrangement uses TRBV20-1 and TRBJ2-3, with TRBD2 identical over 11 bases. The germline V gene has CDR1 DFQATT and CDR2 SNEGSKA (reference sequence). After removal of 1 base from V and 5 bases from J, the junction contained 5 bases not matched to a gene. The CDR3 runs to 15 residues. CDR3 residues: CSARVLAGARDTQYF. In DNA form, the CDR3 reads TGCAGTGCTAGAGTACTAGCGGGAGCTCGAGATACGCAGTATTTT.

This rearrangement joins TRBV20-1 to TRBJ2-4, with 8 positions matching TRBD1. V gave up 0 bases and J gave up 6 bases; unmatched junction bases: 1. There are 13 residues in the CDR3. Germline values: CDR1 DFQATT, CDR2 SNEGSKA (reference sequence). The CDR3 DNA is TGCAGTGCTAGAGACAGGGGGCCAAACATTCAGTACTTC. This sequence encodes CSARDRGPNIQYF.